This T cell receptor (beta chain) was identified during a study of post-analysis software for immune sequencing data. Study results and limitations: Four to six TRBV segments, including TRBV5-6, TRBV5-1 and TRBV20-1, were more frequent in patients than controls. Compared with controls, patients showed significantly lower normalized Chao1 diversity.

Libraries were made from TCR beta cDNA, and they carried unique molecular identifiers. TCRdb reprocessed the PCR reads with MiXCR, giving one entry per CDR3 protein. In the table there are under 200,000 distinct CDR3 sequences, 25% to 35% of which are singletons. CDR3 length: 12 amino acids. Looked up from germline, CDR1 is MNHEY and CDR2 is SVGEGT. With regard to this clonotype: Its antigen remains unknown. This could be a read error, since a much larger clone is one nucleotide away.

Material: blood. The chain is built from TRBV6-2 or TRBV6-3 and TRBJ1-5; D remains ambiguous. The sequence was collected from a girl under 18 with multiple sclerosis. CDR3 protein: CAGSSKNQPQHF. The CDR3 nucleotides are TGTGCCGGCAGCTCCAAGAATCAGCCCCAGCATTTT.